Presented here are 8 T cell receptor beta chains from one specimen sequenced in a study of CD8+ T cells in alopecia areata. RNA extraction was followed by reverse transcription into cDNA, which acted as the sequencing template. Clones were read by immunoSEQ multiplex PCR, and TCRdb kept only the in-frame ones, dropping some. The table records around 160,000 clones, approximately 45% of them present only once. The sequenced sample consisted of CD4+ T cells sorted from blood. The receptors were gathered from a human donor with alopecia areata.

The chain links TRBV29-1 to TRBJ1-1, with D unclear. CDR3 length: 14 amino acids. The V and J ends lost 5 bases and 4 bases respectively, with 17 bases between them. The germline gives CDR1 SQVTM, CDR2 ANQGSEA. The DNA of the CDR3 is TGCAGCGTTCATACTTCCGAGTCGGGCACTGAAGCTTTCTTT. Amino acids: CSVHTSESGTEAFF. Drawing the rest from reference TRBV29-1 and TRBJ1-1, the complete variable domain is SAVISQKPSRDICQRGTSLTIQCQVDSQVTMMFWYRQQPGQSLTLIATANQGSEATYESGFVIDKFPISRPNLTFSTLTVSNMSPEDSSIYLCSVHTSESGTEAFFGQGTRLTVV.

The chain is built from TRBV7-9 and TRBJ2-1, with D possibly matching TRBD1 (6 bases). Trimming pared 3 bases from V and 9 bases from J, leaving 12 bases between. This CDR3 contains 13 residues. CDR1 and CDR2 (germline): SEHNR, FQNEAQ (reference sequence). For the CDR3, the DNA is TGTGCCAGCAGCTTCCGACAGGAGCGTGAGCAGTTCTTC. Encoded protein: CASSFRQEREQFF.

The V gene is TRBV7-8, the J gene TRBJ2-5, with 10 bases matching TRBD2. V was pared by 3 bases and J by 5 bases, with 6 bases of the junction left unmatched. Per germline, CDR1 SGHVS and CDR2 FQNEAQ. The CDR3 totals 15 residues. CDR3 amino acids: CASSLAGTSEETQYF. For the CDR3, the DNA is TGTGCCAGCAGCTTGGCCGGGACTAGCGAGGAGACCCAGTACTTC.

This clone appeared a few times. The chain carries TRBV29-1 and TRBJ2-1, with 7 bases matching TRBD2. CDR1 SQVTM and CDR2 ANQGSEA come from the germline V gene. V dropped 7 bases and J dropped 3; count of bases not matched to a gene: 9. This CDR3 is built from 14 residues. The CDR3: CSASPGGGYNEQFF. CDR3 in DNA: TGCAGCGCGAGCCCTGGCGGGGGCTACAATGAGCAGTTCTTC.

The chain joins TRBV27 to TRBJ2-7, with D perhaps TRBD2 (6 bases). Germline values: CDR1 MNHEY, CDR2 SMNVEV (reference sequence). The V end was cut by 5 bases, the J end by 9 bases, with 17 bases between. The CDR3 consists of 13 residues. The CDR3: CASSGVAARWQYF. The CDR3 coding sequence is TGTGCCAGCAGTGGGGTAGCGGCGAGGTGGCAGTACTTC.

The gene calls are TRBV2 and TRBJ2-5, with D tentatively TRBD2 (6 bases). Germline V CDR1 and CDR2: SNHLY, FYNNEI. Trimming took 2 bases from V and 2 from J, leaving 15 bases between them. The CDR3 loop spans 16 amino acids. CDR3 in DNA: TGTGCCAGCAGTGAATTTGGGACTTCGATTCAAGAGACCCAGTACTTC. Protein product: CASSEFGTSIQETQYF.

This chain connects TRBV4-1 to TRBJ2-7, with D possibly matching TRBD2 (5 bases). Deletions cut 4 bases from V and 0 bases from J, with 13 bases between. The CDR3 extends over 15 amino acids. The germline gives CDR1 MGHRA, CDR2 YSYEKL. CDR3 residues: CASSLRAAGSYEQYF. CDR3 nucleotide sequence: TGCGCCAGCAGCCTACGTGCGGCGGGCTCCTACGAGCAGTACTTC.

The CDR3 sequence: CASSLSAGGLLSGYTF. CDR3 sequence (DNA): TGTGCCAGCAGTTTATCCGCAGGGGGCTTGTTGAGTGGCTACACCTTC. This chain uses TRBV27 with TRBJ1-2; 8 nucleotides agree with TRBD1. V was clipped by 0 bases and J by 7 bases; unmatched bases: 10. The CDR3 has 16 residues. Germline V gives CDR1 MNHEY, CDR2 SMNVEV (reference sequence).